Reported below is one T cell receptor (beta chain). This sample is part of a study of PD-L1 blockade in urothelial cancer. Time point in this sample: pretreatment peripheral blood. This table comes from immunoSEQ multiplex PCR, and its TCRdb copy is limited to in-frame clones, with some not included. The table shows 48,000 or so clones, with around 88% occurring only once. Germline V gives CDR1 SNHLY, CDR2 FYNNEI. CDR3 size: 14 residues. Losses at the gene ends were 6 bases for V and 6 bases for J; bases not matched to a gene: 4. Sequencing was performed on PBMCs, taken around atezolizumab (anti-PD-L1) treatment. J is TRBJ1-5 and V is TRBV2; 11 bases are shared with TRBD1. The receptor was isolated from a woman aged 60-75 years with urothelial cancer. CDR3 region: CASRAGTGGQPQHF. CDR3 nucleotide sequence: TGTGCCAGCAGGGCCGGGACAGGGGGTCAGCCCCAGCATTTT. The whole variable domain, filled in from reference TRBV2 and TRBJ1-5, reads EPEVTQTPSHQVTQMGQEVILRCVPISNHLYFYWYRQILGQKVEFLVSFYNNEISEKSEIFDDQFSVERPDGSNFTLKIRSTKLEDSAMYFCASRAGTGGQPQHFGDGTRLSIL.